The next 8 T cell receptor beta chains were all read from a single sample in a study of blood T cell repertoires in COVID-19. Only in-frame clones appear in the TCRdb table, and some are missing; sequencing was by immunoSEQ multiplex PCR. This table holds some 510,000 clones, 70% to 90% found once. The specimen was PBMCs or T cells enriched from blood (not recorded which). The receptor set was obtained from a middle-aged woman who had recovered from COVID-19.

This sequence joins TRBV27 and TRBJ1-1; D unresolved. V shed 3 bases and J shed 0 bases, with 2 bases lying between them. CDR1 and CDR2 from the germline V gene are MNHEY and SMNVEV (reference sequence). This CDR3 has 12 residues. CDR3 bases: TGTGCCAGCAGTTTCTTGAACACTGAAGCTTTCTTT. Translating gives CASSFLNTEAFF.

This chain links TRBV7-9 with TRBJ1-1; D remains unclear. Germline-derived CDR1 and CDR2 are SEHNR and FQNEAQ (reference sequence). Trimming took 5 bases from V and 4 from J, leaving 11 bases between them. CDR3 length: 13 amino acids. The CDR3 DNA reads as TGTGCCAGCAGCAATTTGAGAGGCACTGAAGCTTTCTTT. Residues: CASSNLRGTEAFF.

The V and J genes are TRBV14 and TRBJ2-4; 8 bases are shared with TRBD1. V lost 9 bases and J lost 2; bases outside the gene matches: 12. Germline V lookup: CDR1 SGHDN, CDR2 FVKESK. The CDR3 extends over 16 amino acids. The CDR3 reads CASTRPGGETKNIQYF. In nucleotides, the CDR3 is TGTGCCAGTACTCGTCCAGGGGGCGAGACCAAAAACATTCAGTACTTC.

The chain combines TRBV10-3 with TRBJ2-3; no reliable D call. Germline V lookup: CDR1 ENHRY, CDR2 SYGVKD. Trimming stripped 4 bases from V and 1 base from J, with 9 bases between. This CDR3 has 14 residues. In DNA, the CDR3 is TGTGCCATCAGTGGAGCTACCCGCACAGATACGCAGTATTTT. Translation gives CAISGATRTDTQYF.

Turning to this clone: This specimen includes other DNA sequences encoding the same CDR3. This rearrangement joins TRBV19 to TRBJ1-5; possibly TRBD1 for D (5 bases). Trimming pared 5 bases from V and 2 bases from J, leaving 13 bases between. CDR3 length: 15 residues. Germline CDR1 reads LNHDA; CDR2 reads SQIVND (reference sequence). Here the CDR3 reads CASSGVAGGNQPQHF. DNA of the CDR3: TGTGCCAGTAGTGGGGTGGCGGGGGGCAATCAGCCCCAGCATTTT.

Here the CDR3 reads CASSQGETTYF. DNA of the CDR3: TGTGCCAGCAGCCAAGGCGAGACGACATACTTC. The chain employs TRBV3-1 (or the pseudogene TRBV3-2) and TRBJ2-7; unclear D gene. The germline gives CDR1 LGHDT, CDR2 YNNKEL (reference sequence). The CDR3 consists of 11 residues. V lost 1 base to trimming and J lost 13 bases, with 11 bases between them.

The chain joins TRBV3-1 (or the pseudogene TRBV3-2) to TRBJ2-2, with D maybe TRBD2 (6 bases). Trimming stripped 0 bases from V and 1 base from J, with 6 bases between. CDR3 size: 15 residues. In germline, CDR1 is LGHDT, CDR2 YNNKEL (reference sequence). Written as DNA, the CDR3 is TGTGCCAGCAGCCAAGACGGGGGGAACACCGGGGAGCTGTTTTTT. It specifies CASSQDGGNTGELFF.

The chain joins TRBV27 to TRBJ1-2, with a tentative D call TRBD1 (6 bases). Trimming removed 6 bases from V and 8 bases from J, with 16 bases in between. The CDR3 extends over 13 amino acids. CDR1 is MNHEY and CDR2 is SMNVEV in the germline V gene (reference sequence). This CDR3 reads CASREQGHRGYTF. The DNA of the CDR3 is TGTGCCAGCAGGGAACAGGGCCATCGGGGCTACACCTTC.